One and the same sample provided the 5 T cell receptor beta chains below, sequenced in a study of cytomegalovirus exposure and HLA in healthy donors (TCRdb year 2017). Receptor libraries were prepared by the immunoSEQ multiplex PCR assay. TCRdb limited this immuneACCESS table to in-frame rearrangements with V and J called. A share of clones is missing; checked studies link under half to unresolved V genes, and the rest is unexplained. This sample comprises 98,000 or so clones, around 95% of them detected only once. The ten largest clones capture roughly 0.7% of the sample. Sequencing input: PBMCs. These receptors all stem from a young woman in good health and CMV-seronegative.

This clone showed up just once. V usage is TRBV28 and J usage is TRBJ1-2; 8 positions match TRBD1. CDR3 length: 14 amino acids. V lost 6 bases, J lost 6 bases, and 9 bases stayed unmatched. Germline assignment: CDR1 MDHEN and CDR2 SYDVKM. Written as DNA, the CDR3 is TGTGCCAGCAGCAAAGCAGGGGGCTGGGATGGCTACACCTTC. It translates to CASSKAGGWDGYTF.

The CDR3 coding sequence is TGTGCCAGCAGCGCCTACGAGCTAGCGGGGGAGTATACCGGGGAGCTGTTTTTT. Translating it yields CASSAYELAGEYTGELFF. The chain uses TRBV9 and TRBJ2-2; 10 positions match TRBD2. V shed 3 bases, J shed 5 bases, and the junction held 13 bases outside the gene matches. Germline CDR1 and CDR2: SGDLS and YYNGEE. This CDR3 is 18 amino acids long.

The table lists this clone with a count of one. The chain carries TRBV28 and TRBJ2-7; TRBD2 is a possible D gene (5 bases). This CDR3 spans 16 amino acids. Between the trimmed V and J ends, which lost 4 bases and 4 bases, there was a span of 20 bases. The germline gives CDR1 MDHEN, CDR2 SYDVKM. The CDR3 sequence: CASSSHGLSLGYEQYF. The CDR3 region has the DNA TGTGCCAGCAGTTCTCACGGACTTTCTCTGGGTTACGAGCAGTACTTC.

In its sample, this clone was seen once. The J gene is TRBJ2-1, the V gene TRBV19; a weak D match, TRBD1 (6 bases). Trimming took off 8 bases at V and 0 bases at J, with 14 bases between the two ends. The germline V gene encodes CDR1 LNHDA and CDR2 SQIVND (reference sequence). The CDR3 spans 15 residues. The CDR3 reads CASGLDSSSYNEQFF. CDR3 sequence (DNA): TGTGCCAGTGGATTGGACAGTAGCTCCTACAATGAGCAGTTCTTC.

The CDR3 coding sequence is TGTGCCAGCAGCTTAAAGAGTTATGGCTACACCTTC. Translating gives CASSLKSYGYTF. J is TRBJ1-2 and V is TRBV7-2; D is undetermined. This CDR3 comprises 12 residues. V was trimmed by 2 bases and J by 5 bases, leaving 6 bases between them. CDR1 is SGHTA and CDR2 is FQGNSA in the germline V gene.